The present TCR beta chain was sequenced within a study of cytomegalovirus exposure and HLA in healthy donors. Study in general: The study placed 80% to 90% of its approximately 400 genotyped donors in the Caucasian-associated ancestry cluster.

Germline V CDR1 and CDR2: SGDLS, YYNGEE. V shed 4 bases and J shed 5 bases, with 12 bases lying between them. The CDR3 runs to 14 residues. Study-wide findings and caveats: Among the most significant clusters, several appeared linked to common viral pathogens in a later analysis. A later analysis associated some 18,000 TCR beta sequences with HLA alleles at a 0.05 false discovery rate.

As concerns this clone: Its antigen is undetermined.

The PCR ran on 60 Vbeta and 13 Jbeta primers. TCRdb's table, derived via immunoSEQ multiplex PCR, lists solely in-frame clones and lacks some. The sample shows about 150,000 clones, nearly 80% of them seen only once. The rearrangement links TRBV9 to TRBJ1-4, with no clear D. The origin of this receptor is a woman younger than 45 in good health and CMV-seronegative. Sequences were obtained from PBMCs. This CDR3 is CASSFTAANEKLFF. CDR3 coding DNA: TGTGCCAGCAGCTTTACAGCTGCCAATGAAAAACTGTTTTTT.